This T cell receptor beta chain originates from a study of spatial heterogeneity in lung cancer. The wider study: Available follow-up PBMC samples, collected a median of roughly 22 months post-resection, were sequenced.

Time point given: blood at routine non-recurrence follow-up after resection. Frozen PBMC, nontumor lung or tumor provided whole RNA, which was sequenced unsorted. Notes on this clonotype: Its antigen is not known.

TCRdb used MiXCR to reprocess the 5' RACE reads, holding one entry per CDR3 protein. This sample carries around 47,000 distinct CDR3 sequences, 7.4% of them seen once, and the ten largest clones take less than 45%. Germline CDR1 and CDR2: SGHRS and YFSETQ. The V and J ends lost 0 bases and 6 bases, in that order; junction bases with no gene match: 10. The CDR3 contains 17 residues. Study-wide results and caveats: Ubiquitous expanded tumor TCRs were seen in blood more at resection than at follow-up.

Here the sequenced sample was PBMCs, taken at follow-up. The receptor's source is a female donor with early-stage non-small cell lung cancer. The genes are TRBV5-1 and TRBJ1-5; 9 bases are a match to TRBD1. The CDR3 region has the DNA TGCGCCAGCAGCTTGGGACCCGGGACAGGGCAAAGTCAGCCCCAGCATTTT. Translation: CASSLGPGTGQSQPQHF.